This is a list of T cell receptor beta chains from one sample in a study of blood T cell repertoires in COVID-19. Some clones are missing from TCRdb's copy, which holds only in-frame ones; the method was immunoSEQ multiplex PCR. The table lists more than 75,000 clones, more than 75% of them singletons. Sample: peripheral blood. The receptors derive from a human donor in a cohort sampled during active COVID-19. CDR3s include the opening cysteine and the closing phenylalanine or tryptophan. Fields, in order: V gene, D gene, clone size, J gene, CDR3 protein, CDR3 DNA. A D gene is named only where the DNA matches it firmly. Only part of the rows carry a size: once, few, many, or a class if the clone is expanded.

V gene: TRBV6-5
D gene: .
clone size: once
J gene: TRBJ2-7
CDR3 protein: CASSSAQGSSYEQYF
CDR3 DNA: TGTGCCAGCAGTTCCGCACAGGGAAGCTCCTACGAGCAGTACTTC

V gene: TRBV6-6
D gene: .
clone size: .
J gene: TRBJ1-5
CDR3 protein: CASSRTGSPNQPQHF
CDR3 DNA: TGTGCCAGCAGCCGAACAGGATCCCCCAATCAGCCCCAGCATTTT

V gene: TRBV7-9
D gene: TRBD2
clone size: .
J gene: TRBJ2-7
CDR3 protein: CASSPGVGGTYEQYF
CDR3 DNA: TGTGCCAGCAGCCCTGGCGTGGGGGGGACCTACGAGCAGTACTTC

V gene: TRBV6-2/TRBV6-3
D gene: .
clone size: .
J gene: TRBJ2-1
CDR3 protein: CASSYGAPQDYEQFF
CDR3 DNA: TGTGCCAGCAGTTACGGTGCGCCCCAGGACTATGAGCAGTTCTTC

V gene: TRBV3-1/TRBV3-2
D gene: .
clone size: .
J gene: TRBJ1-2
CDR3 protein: CASSPGWQLSDGYTF
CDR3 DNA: TGTGCCAGCAGCCCGGGATGGCAGCTTTCCGATGGCTACACCTTC

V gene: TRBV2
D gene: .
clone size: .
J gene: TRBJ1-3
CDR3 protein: CASGVGQPNTIYF
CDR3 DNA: TGTGCCAGCGGTGTTGGACAGCCAAACACCATATATTTT

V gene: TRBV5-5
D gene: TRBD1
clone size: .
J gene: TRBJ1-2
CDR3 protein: CASSLDPQGAGGYTF
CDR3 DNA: TGTGCCAGCAGCTTGGACCCACAGGGGGCCGGTGGCTACACCTTC

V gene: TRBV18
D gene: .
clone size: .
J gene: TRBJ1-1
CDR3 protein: CASSREGKDTEAFF
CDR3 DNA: TGTGCCAGCTCACGGGAGGGCAAGGACACTGAAGCTTTCTTT

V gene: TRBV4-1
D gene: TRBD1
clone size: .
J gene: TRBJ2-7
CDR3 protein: CASSQLPGQNYEQYF
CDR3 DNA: TGCGCCAGCAGCCAATTACCGGGACAGAATTACGAGCAGTACTTC

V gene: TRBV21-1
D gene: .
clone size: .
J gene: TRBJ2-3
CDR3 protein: CASSPIQRGFTDTQYF
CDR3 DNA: TGTGCCAGCAGCCCCATCCAGCGGGGATTCACAGATACGCAGTATTTT

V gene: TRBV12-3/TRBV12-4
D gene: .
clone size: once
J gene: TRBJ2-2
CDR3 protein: CASNSRGTGELFF
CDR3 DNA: TGTGCCAGCAATAGTCGGGGGACCGGGGAGCTGTTTTTT

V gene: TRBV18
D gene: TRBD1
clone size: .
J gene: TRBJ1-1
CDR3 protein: CASSPEGGRSTEAFF
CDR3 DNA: TGTGCCAGCTCACCGGAAGGGGGCCGGAGCACTGAAGCTTTCTTT

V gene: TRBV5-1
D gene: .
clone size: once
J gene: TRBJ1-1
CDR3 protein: CASSLTGTNTEAFF
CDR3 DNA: TGCGCCAGCAGCTTAACAGGGACGAACACTGAAGCTTTCTTT

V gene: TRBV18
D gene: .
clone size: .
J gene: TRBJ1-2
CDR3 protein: CASSGEGRGSSGYTF
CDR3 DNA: TGTGCCAGCTCGGGTGAGGGACGGGGGTCATCGGGCTACACCTTC

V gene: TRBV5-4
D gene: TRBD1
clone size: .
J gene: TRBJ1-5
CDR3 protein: CASSPDRARTQHF
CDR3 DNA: TGTGCCAGCAGCCCCGACAGGGCCAGGACCCAGCATTTT

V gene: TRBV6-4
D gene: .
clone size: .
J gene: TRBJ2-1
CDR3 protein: CASSVLVNTGEQFF
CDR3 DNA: TGTGCCAGCAGTGTGCTAGTTAATACCGGTGAGCAGTTCTTC

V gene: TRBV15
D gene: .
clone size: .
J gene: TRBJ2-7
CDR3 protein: CATSRDTRGSYEQYF
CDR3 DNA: TGTGCCACCAGCAGAGATACTAGAGGGTCCTACGAGCAGTACTTC

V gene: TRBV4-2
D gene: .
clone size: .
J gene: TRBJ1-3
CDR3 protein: CASSQVLASGNTIYF
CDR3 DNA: TGTGCCAGCAGCCAAGTCCTCGCGTCTGGAAACACCATATATTTT

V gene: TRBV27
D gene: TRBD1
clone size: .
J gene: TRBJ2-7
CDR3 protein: CASSSSRTGAPQQYF
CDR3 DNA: TGTGCCAGCAGTTCCTCGAGGACAGGGGCCCCCCAGCAGTACTTC

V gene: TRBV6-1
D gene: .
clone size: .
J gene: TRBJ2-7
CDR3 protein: CASSDSFYEQYF
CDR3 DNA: TGTGCCAGCAGTGATTCGTTCTACGAGCAGTACTTC

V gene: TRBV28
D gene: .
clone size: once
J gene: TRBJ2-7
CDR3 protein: CASSLAAPRQYSYEQYF
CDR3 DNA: TGTGCCAGCAGTTTAGCAGCCCCCAGACAGTACTCCTACGAGCAGTACTTC

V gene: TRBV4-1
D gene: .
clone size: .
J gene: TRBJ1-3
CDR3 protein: CASSQGRGFGNTIYF
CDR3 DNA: TGCGCCAGCAGCCAAGGGAGGGGCTTTGGAAACACCATATATTTT

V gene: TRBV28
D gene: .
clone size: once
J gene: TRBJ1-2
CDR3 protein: CASSSPNDSEGDGYTF
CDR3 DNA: TGTGCCAGCAGTTCCCCTAATGACAGTGAGGGGGATGGCTACACCTTC

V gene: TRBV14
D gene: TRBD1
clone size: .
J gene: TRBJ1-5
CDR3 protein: CASTQDRGRPNQPQHF
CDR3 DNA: TGTGCCAGCACCCAAGACAGGGGAAGACCCAATCAGCCCCAGCATTTT

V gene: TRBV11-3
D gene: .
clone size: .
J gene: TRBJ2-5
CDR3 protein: CASSLDGRQETQYF
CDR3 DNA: TGTGCCAGCAGCTTAGATGGGAGACAAGAGACCCAGTACTTC

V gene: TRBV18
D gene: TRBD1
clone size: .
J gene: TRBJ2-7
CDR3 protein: CASSPGGDRGQEQYF
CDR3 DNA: TGTGCCAGCTCACCAGGTGGGGACAGGGGGCAAGAGCAGTACTTC

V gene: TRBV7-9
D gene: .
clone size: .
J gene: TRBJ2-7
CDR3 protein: CASLYNDGRSYEQYF
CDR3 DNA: TGTGCCAGCCTCTACAATGATGGCAGGTCCTACGAGCAGTACTTC

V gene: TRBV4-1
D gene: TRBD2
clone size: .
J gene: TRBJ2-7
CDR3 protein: CASSQVWRQGQREWYEQYF
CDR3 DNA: TGCGCCAGCAGCCAAGTCTGGCGGCAGGGCCAGCGGGAGTGGTACGAGCAGTACTTC

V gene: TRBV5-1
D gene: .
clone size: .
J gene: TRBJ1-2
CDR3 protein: CASSLDSGTQAVGYTF
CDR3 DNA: TGCGCCAGCAGCTTGGACAGCGGCACTCAAGCAGTTGGCTACACCTTC

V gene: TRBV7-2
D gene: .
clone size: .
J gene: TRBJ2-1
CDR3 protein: CASSIPQSGTFEQFF
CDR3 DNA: TGTGCCAGCAGCATCCCTCAGTCCGGGACATTCGAGCAGTTCTTC

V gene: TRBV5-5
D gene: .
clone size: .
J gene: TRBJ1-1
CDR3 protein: CASSLGGGTSNTEAFF
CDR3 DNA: TGTGCCAGCAGCTTGGGGGGGGGCACTTCGAACACTGAAGCTTTCTTT

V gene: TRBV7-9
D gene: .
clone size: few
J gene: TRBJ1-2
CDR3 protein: CASSKAGAQDGYTF
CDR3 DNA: TGTGCCAGCAGCAAGGCGGGGGCTCAGGATGGCTACACCTTC

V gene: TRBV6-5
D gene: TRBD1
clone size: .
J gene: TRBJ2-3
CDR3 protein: CASSYGTGVSDTQYF
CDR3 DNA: TGTGCCAGCAGCTACGGGACAGGGGTTTCAGATACGCAGTATTTT

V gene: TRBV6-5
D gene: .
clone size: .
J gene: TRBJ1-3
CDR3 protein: CASSLGQIRNTIYF
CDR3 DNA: TGTGCCAGCAGCCTCGGACAGATTCGAAACACCATATATTTT

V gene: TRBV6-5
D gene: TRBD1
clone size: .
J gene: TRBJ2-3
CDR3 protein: CASRPGQRTDTQYF
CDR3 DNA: TGTGCCAGCAGACCGGGACAGCGCACAGATACGCAGTATTTT

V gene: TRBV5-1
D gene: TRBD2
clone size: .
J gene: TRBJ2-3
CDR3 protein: CASSLASGKTDTQYF
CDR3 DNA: TGCGCCAGCAGCTTGGCTAGCGGGAAGACAGATACGCAGTATTTT

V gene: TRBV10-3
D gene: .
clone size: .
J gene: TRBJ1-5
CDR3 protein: CAISERTDNQPQHF
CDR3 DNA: TGTGCCATCAGTGAAAGGACAGACAATCAGCCCCAGCATTTT

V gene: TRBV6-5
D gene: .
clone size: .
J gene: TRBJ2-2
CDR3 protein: CASTGYNTGELFF
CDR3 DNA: TGTGCCAGCACCGGGTATAACACCGGGGAGCTGTTTTTT

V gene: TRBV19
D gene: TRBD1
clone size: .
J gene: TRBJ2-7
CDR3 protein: CASQDRSSYEQYF
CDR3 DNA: TGTGCCAGCCAGGACAGGAGCTCCTACGAGCAGTACTTC

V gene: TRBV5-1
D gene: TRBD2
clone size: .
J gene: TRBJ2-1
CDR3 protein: CASSIGTSGRAAEQFF
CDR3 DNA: TGCGCCAGCAGCATCGGGACTAGCGGGAGGGCAGCTGAGCAGTTCTTC

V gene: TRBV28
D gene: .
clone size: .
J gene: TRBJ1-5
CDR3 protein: CASTPPRRIIGRNQPQHF
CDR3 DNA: TGTGCCAGCACCCCACCCAGGAGGATCATCGGGCGCAATCAGCCCCAGCATTTT

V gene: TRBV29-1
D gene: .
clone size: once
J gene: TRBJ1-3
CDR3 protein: CSVDGGTSGNTIYF
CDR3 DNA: TGCAGCGTTGACGGGGGAACCTCTGGAAACACCATATATTTT

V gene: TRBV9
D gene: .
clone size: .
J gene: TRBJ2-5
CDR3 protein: CASSVASLGETQYF
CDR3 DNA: TGTGCCAGCAGCGTAGCCAGCCTCGGGGAGACCCAGTACTTC

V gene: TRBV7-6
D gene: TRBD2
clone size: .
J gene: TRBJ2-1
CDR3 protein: CASSFNVGGGYQNEQFF
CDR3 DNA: TGTGCCAGCAGCTTTAACGTGGGGGGGGGTTACCAAAATGAGCAGTTCTTC

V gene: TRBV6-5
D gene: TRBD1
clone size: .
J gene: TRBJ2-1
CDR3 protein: CASSADRDRYNEQFF
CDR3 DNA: TGTGCCAGCAGCGCGGACAGGGACCGTTACAATGAGCAGTTCTTC

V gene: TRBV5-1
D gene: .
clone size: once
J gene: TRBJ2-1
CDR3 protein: CASSLRGGAIIYEQFF
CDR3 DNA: TGCGCCAGCAGCTTGCGTGGGGGGGCCATAATATATGAGCAGTTCTTC

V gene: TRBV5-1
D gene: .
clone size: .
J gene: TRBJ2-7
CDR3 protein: CASSLDTGSYEQYF
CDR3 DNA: TGCGCCAGCAGCTTGGATACAGGATCCTACGAGCAGTACTTC

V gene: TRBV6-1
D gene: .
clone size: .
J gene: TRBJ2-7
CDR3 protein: CASSEQAGPTYEQYF
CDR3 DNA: TGTGCCAGCAGTGAACAGGCGGGGCCGACCTACGAGCAGTACTTC

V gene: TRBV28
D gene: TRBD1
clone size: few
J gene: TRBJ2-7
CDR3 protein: CASSLSRGRDRAHEQYF
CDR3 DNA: TGTGCCAGCAGTTTGAGTCGTGGCCGTGACAGGGCCCACGAGCAGTACTTC

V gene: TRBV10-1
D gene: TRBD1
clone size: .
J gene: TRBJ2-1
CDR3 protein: CASSPGQYNEQFF
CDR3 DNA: TGCGCCAGCAGCCCGGGACAGTACAATGAGCAGTTCTTC

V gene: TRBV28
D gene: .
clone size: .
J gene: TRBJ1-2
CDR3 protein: CASSSPNDLHGYTF
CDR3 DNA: TGTGCCAGCAGTTCCCCTAACGATTTACATGGCTACACCTTC

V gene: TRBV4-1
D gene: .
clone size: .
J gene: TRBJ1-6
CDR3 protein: CASSLGVGNSPLHF
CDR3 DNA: TGCGCCAGCAGCCTAGGGGTGGGGAATTCACCCCTCCACTTT

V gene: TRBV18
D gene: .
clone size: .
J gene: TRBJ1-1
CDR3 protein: CASSPMAVGMNTEAFF
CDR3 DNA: TGTGCCAGCTCACCAATGGCCGTCGGGATGAACACTGAAGCTTTCTTT